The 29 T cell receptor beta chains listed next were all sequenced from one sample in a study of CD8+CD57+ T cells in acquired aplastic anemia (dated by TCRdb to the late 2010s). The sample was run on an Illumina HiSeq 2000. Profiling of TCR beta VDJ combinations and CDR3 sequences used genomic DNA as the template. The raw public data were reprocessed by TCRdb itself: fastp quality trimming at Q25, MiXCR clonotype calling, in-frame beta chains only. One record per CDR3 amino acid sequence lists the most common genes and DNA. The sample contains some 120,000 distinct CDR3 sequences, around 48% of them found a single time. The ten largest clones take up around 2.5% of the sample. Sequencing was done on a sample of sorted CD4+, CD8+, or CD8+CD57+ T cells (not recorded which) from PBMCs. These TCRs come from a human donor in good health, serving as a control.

CDR3 sequence reads: CSAREVNTGELFF. CDR3 DNA sequence: TGCAGTGCTAGAGAGGTGAACACCGGGGAGCTGTTTTTT. The J gene is TRBJ2-2, the V gene TRBV20-1, with D hard to call. The CDR3 loop spans 13 amino acids. Trimming shortened V by 0 bases and J by 1 base, and 3 bases separated the two germline ends. Germline CDR1 DFQATT, CDR2 SNEGSKA (reference sequence).

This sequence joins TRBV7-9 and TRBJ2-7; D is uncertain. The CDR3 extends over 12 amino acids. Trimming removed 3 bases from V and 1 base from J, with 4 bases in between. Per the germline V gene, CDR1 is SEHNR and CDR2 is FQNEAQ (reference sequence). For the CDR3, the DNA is TGTGCCAGCAGCTTCCTATCCTACGAGCAGTACTTC. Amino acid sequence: CASSFLSYEQYF.

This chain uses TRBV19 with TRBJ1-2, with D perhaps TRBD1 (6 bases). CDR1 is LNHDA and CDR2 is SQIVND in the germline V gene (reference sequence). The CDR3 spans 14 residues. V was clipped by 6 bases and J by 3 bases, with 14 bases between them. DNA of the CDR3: TGTGCCAGTAGGAACCGGGACATCGACTATGGCTACACCTTC. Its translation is CASRNRDIDYGYTF.

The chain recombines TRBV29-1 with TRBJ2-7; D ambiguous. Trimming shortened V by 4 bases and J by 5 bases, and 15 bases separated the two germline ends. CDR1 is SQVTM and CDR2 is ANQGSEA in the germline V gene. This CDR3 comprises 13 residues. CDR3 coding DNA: TGCAGCGTTGTGTCCGGGTTTCAGGACGAGCAGTACTTC. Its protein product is CSVVSGFQDEQYF.

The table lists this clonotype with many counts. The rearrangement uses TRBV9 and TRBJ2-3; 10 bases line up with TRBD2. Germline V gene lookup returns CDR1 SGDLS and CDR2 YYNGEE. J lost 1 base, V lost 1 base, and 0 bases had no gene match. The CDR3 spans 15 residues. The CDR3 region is CASSVSGGGTDTQYF. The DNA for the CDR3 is TGTGCCAGCAGCGTAAGCGGGGGGGGCACAGATACGCAGTATTTT.

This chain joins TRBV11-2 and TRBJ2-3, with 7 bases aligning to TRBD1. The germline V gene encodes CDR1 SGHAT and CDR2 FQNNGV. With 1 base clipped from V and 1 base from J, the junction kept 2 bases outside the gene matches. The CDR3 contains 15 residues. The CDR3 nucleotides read TGTGCCAGCAGCTTAGTTGACAGGGGCACAGATACGCAGTATTTT. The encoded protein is CASSLVDRGTDTQYF.

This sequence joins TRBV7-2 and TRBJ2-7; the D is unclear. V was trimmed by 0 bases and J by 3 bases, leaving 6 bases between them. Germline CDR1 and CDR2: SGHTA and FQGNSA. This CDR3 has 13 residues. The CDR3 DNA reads TGTGCCAGCAGCTTAGCACCTGACTACGAGCAGTACTTC. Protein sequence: CASSLAPDYEQYF.

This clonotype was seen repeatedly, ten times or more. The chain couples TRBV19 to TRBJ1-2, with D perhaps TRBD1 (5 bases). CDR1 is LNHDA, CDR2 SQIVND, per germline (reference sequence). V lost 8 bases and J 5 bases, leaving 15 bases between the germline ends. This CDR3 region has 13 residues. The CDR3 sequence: CASYNSGTYGYTF. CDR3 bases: TGTGCCAGTTATAACTCAGGGACGTATGGCTACACCTTC.

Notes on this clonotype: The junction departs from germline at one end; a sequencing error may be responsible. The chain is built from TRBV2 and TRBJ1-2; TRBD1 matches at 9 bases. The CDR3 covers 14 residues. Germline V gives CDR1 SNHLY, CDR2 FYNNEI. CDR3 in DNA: TGTGCCAGCGGTGGAGGGACAGGGAGTCATGGCCACACCTTC. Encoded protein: CASGGGTGSHGHTF.

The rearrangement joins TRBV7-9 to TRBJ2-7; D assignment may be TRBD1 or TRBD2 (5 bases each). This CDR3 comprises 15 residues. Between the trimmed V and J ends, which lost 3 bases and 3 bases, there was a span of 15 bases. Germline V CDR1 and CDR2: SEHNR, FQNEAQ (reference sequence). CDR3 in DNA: TGTGCCAGCAGCTTTGTATCACGGGACGGCTACGAGCAGTACTTC. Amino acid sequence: CASSFVSRDGYEQYF.

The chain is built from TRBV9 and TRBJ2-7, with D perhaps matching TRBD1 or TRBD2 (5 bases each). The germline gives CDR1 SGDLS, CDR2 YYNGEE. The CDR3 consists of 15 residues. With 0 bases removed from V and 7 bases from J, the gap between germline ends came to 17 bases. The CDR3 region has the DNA TGTGCCAGCAGCGTAGAGTCCCAGGGCTGGGGGGAGCAGTACTTC. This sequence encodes CASSVESQGWGEQYF.

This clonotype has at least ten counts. The CDR3, as DNA: TGTGCCAGTAGGCAACTAGGGACAGGGGACACCACTGAAGCTTTCTTT. Its translation is CASRQLGTGDTTEAFF. The rearrangement links TRBV19 to TRBJ1-1, with 10 bases lining up with TRBD1. The CDR3 totals 16 residues. V dropped 6 bases and J dropped 4; count of bases not matched to a gene: 11. Germline CDR1 is LNHDA and CDR2 is SQIVND (reference sequence).

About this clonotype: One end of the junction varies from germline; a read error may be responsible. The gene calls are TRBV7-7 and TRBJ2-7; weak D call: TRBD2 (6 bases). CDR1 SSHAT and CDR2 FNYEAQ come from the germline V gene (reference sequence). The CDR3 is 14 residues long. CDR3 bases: TGTGCTAGCAGCTTAGATTTTAGGTCTAGCGTGCAGTACTTC. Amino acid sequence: CASSLDFRSSVQYF.

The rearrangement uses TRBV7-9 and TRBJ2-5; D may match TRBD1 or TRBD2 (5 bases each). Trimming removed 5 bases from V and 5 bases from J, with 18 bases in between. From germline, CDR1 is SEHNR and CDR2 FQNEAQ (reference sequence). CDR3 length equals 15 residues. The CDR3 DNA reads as TGTGCCAGCAGCGCCCTGAGCCACGAGGGGGAGACCCAGTACTTC. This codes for CASSALSHEGETQYF.

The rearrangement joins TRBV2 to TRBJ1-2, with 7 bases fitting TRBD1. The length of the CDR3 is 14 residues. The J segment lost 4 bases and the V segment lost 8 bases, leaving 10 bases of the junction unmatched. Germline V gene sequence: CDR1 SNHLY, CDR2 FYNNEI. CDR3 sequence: CASYETGMGYGYTF. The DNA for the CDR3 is TGTGCCAGCTATGAGACAGGGATGGGCTATGGCTACACCTTC.

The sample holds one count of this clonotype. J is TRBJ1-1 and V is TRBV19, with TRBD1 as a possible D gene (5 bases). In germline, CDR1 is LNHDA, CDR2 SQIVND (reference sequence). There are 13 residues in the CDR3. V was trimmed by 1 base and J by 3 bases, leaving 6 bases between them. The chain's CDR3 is CASSIGQYTEAFF. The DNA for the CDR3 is TGTGCCAGTAGTATAGGACAGTACACTGAAGCTTTCTTT.

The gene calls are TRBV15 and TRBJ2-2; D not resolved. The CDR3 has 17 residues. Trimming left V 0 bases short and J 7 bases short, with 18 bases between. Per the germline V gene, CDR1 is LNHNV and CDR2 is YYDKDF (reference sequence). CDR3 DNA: TGTGCCACCAGCAGAGATGTAGGATTCGAACTAAGCGGGGAGCTGTTTTTT. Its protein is CATSRDVGFELSGELFF.

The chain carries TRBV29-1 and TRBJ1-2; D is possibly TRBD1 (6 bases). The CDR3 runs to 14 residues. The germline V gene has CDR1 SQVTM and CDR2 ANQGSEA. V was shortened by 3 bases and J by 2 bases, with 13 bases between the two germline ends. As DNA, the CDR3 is TGCAGCGTTGACGCTGGACAGTCGAACTATGGCTACACCTTC. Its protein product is CSVDAGQSNYGYTF.

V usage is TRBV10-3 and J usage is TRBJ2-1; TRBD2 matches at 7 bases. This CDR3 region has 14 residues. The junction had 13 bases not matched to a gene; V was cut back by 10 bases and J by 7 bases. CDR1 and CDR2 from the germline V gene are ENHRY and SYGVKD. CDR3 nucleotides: TGTGCCACCACTACTAGCGCAGACGGGAATGAGCAGTTCTTC. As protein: CATTTSADGNEQFF.

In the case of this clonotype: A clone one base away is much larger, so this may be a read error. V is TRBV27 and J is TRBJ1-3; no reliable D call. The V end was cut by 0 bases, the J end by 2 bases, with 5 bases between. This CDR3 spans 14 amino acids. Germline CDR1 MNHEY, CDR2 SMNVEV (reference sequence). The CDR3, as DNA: TGTGCCAGCAGTTTATCCACCCCTGGAAACACCATATATTTT. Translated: CASSLSTPGNTIYF.

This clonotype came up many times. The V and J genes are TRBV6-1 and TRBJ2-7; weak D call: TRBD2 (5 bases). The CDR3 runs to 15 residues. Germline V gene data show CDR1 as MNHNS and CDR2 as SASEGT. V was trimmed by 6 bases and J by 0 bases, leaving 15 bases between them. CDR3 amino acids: CASSPGVGNSYEQYF. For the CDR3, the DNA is TGTGCCAGCAGCCCCGGGGTGGGGAACTCCTACGAGCAGTACTTC.

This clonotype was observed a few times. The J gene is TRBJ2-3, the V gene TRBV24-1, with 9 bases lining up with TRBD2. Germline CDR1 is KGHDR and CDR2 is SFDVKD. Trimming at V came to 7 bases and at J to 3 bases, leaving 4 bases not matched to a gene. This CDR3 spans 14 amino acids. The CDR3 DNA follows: TGTGCCACCAGAGCGGGGGGCCCGACAGATACGCAGTATTTT. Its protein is CATRAGGPTDTQYF.

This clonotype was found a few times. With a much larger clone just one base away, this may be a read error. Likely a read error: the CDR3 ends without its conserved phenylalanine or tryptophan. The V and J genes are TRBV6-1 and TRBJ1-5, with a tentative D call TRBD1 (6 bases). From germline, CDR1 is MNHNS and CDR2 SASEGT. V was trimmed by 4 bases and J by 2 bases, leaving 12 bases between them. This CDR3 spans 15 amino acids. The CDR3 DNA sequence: TGTGCCAGCAGTGCCCCGTGGGGGCGCAATCAGCCCCAGCATTCT. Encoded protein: CASSAPWGRNQPQHS.

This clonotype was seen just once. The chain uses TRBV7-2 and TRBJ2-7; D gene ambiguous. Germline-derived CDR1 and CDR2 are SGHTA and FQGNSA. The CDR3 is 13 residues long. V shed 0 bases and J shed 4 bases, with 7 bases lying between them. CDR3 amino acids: CASSLAEKYEQYF. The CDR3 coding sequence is TGTGCCAGCAGCTTAGCGGAGAAGTACGAGCAGTACTTC.

The CDR3 here is CAISESFKDQPQHF. CDR3 nucleotide sequence: TGTGCCATCAGTGAGTCGTTCAAAGATCAGCCCCAGCATTTT. The chain joins TRBV10-3 to TRBJ1-5; no clear D. The length of the CDR3 is 14 residues. Germline V CDR1 and CDR2: ENHRY, SYGVKD. V dropped 0 bases and J dropped 5 bases, with 8 bases sitting between them.

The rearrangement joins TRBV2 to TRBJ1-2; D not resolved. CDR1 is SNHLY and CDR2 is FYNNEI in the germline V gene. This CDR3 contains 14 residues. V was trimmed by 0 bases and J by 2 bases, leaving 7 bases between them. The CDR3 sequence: CASSEAMTNYGYTF. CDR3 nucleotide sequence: TGTGCCAGCAGTGAAGCGATGACAAACTATGGCTACACCTTC.

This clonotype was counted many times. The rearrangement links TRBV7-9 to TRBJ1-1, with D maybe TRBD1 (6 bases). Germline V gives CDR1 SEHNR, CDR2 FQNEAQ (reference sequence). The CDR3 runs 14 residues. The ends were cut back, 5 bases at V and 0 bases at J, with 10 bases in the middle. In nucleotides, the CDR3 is TGTGCCAGCAGCCTACAGGGACTGAACACTGAAGCTTTCTTT. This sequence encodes CASSLQGLNTEAFF.

CDR3: CATSIARDSSYEQYF. DNA of the CDR3: TGTGCCACCAGCATAGCCCGGGACAGCTCCTACGAGCAGTACTTC. This chain links TRBV15 with TRBJ2-7, with TRBD1 identical over 7 bases. Germline CDR1 is LNHNV and CDR2 is YYDKDF (reference sequence). The CDR3 contains 15 residues. V lost 4 bases to trimming and J lost 0 bases; unmatched junction nucleotides: 6.

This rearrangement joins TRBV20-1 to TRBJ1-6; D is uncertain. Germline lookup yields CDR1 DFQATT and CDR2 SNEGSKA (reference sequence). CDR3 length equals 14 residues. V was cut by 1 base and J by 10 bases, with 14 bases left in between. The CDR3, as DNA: TGCAGTGCTAGAGGTTCGTCGGCCCGGTCACCCCTCCACTTT. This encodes CSARGSSARSPLHF.